The 27 T cell receptor beta chains presented below share a single source sample, sequenced in a study of monozygotic twins with inflammatory bowel disease. TCRdb re-called the 5' RACE reads, yielding one record per CDR3 amino acid sequence without DNA. The sample includes under 200,000 distinct CDR3 sequences. The sample was blood. The receptors were gathered from a human donor with ulcerative colitis or Crohn's disease, or a healthy co-twin of an affected twin (not recorded which).

V usage is TRBV5-4 and J usage is TRBJ2-5; TCRdb's D call, TRBD1, is unchecked because there is no DNA. The CDR3 contains 12 residues. Germline-derived CDR1 and CDR2 are SGHNT and YYREEE (reference sequence). CDR3 loop: CASWTGGETQYF.

This CDR3 reads CASSLDRNQETQYF. This rearrangement joins TRBV7-2 to TRBJ2-5; TCRdb's assignment of TRBD1 cannot be checked, as there is no DNA. Germline V gene data show CDR1 as SGHTA and CDR2 as FQGNSA. The CDR3 loop spans 14 amino acids.

This sequence joins TRBV27 and TRBJ2-1; TCRdb outputs TRBD2, but without DNA this stays unchecked. This CDR3 comprises 16 residues. Germline lookup yields CDR1 MNHEY and CDR2 SMNVEV (reference sequence). This chain's CDR3 is CASIASGGETYNEQFF.

The chain links TRBV3-1 to TRBJ2-7; as DNA is missing, the TRBD2 call by TCRdb cannot be tested. This CDR3 has 14 amino acids. Germline CDR1 LGHDT, CDR2 YNNKEL (reference sequence). The chain's CDR3 is CASSQELADIEQYF.

The genes are TRBV12-3 or TRBV12-4 and TRBJ2-5. The CDR3 spans 13 residues. The CDR3: CASSFRIQETQYF.

The chain recombines TRBV12-3 or TRBV12-4 with TRBJ1-6; TCRdb calls TRBD1, which cannot be checked without DNA. The CDR3 sequence is 16 residues long. This CDR3 is CASSLAGRGTNSPLHF.

This CDR3 is CSALAGGRGEQYF. This sequence joins TRBV20-1 and TRBJ2-7; TCRdb outputs TRBD2, but without DNA this stays unchecked. Germline lookup yields CDR1 DFQATT and CDR2 SNEGSKA (reference sequence). The CDR3 is made up of 13 amino acids.

This chain joins TRBV7-2 and TRBJ2-7; no DNA is available, so the TRBD1 call from TCRdb remains unchecked. This CDR3 contains 14 residues. From germline, CDR1 is SGHTA and CDR2 FQGNSA. The CDR3 sequence is CASSSDRGFYEQYF.

The chain combines TRBV20-1 with TRBJ2-1; TCRdb's D call, TRBD2, is unchecked because there is no DNA. The CDR3 runs to 12 residues. Germline CDR1 is DFQATT and CDR2 is SNEGSKA (reference sequence). The CDR3 sequence is CSVRDYGGEQFF.

The rearrangement joins TRBV5-4 to TRBJ1-1; TCRdb names TRBD1, which stays unverified in the absence of DNA. CDR1 SGHNT and CDR2 YYREEE come from the germline V gene (reference sequence). This CDR3 region has 12 residues. The CDR3 loop is CASSPPGDEAFF.

The V gene is TRBV5-1, the J gene TRBJ2-1; the TCRdb call, TRBD2, lacks DNA for checking. The CDR3 length is 15 residues. Germline loops: CDR1 SGHRS, CDR2 YFSETQ. The CDR3 protein is CASSLNLAGDNEQFF.

The V and J genes are TRBV7-2 and TRBJ1-6; the TCRdb call, TRBD1, lacks DNA for checking. This CDR3 contains 15 residues. CDR1 and CDR2 from the germline V gene are SGHTA and FQGNSA. The CDR3 loop is CASSSRQVMGSPLHF.

The genes are TRBV5-5 and TRBJ1-1. From germline, CDR1 is SGHKS and CDR2 YYEKEE (reference sequence). This CDR3 has 17 residues. CDR3 region: CASSYLSAGISGTEAFF.

This chain links TRBV10-3 with TRBJ2-7; no DNA is available, so the TRBD1 call from TCRdb remains unchecked. This CDR3 has 18 residues. The germline V gene encodes CDR1 ENHRY and CDR2 SYGVKD. This chain's CDR3 is CAIGVQGAQGWELYEQYF.

V gene TRBV2 combines with J gene TRBJ2-7; TCRdb's D gene call, TRBD2, goes unchecked for lack of DNA. This CDR3 is 13 amino acids long. Looked up from germline, CDR1 is SNHLY and CDR2 is FYNNEI. This CDR3 is CASSLPDTYEQYF. Together with reference TRBV2 and TRBJ2-7, the CDR3 gives the full variable domain: EPEVTQTPSHQVTQMGQEVILRCVPISNHLYFYWYRQILGQKVEFLVSFYNNEISEKSEIFDDQFSVERPDGSNFTLKIRSTKLEDSAMYFCASSLPDTYEQYFGPGTRLTVT.

The gene calls are TRBV7-3 and TRBJ2-1; TCRdb outputs TRBD2, but without DNA this stays unchecked. The CDR3 length is 16 residues. In germline, CDR1 is SGHTA, CDR2 FQGTGA. Here the CDR3 reads CASSLEGLAAYNEQFF.

The V call is TRBV3-1, the J call TRBJ2-3; TCRdb's D call, TRBD2, is unchecked because there is no DNA. CDR1 and CDR2 from the germline V gene are LGHDT and YNNKEL (reference sequence). This CDR3 is built from 15 residues. The chain's CDR3 is CASSGLAGLTDTQYF.

This chain uses TRBV3-1 with TRBJ2-1; TCRdb's D call of TRBD2 is untestable without DNA. The CDR3 is 17 amino acids. Germline CDR1 LGHDT, CDR2 YNNKEL (reference sequence). The CDR3 spells CASSQDPSPSSYNEQFF.

This chain links TRBV28 with TRBJ1-5; TCRdb returns TRBD1, unconfirmable since there is no DNA. Germline V gives CDR1 MDHEN, CDR2 SYDVKM. The CDR3 sequence is 15 residues long. The CDR3 sequence: CASSFLPGLLQPQHF.

The chain combines TRBV20-1 with TRBJ1-5. This CDR3 has 12 amino acids. CDR1 is DFQATT and CDR2 is SNEGSKA in the germline V gene (reference sequence). CDR3 protein: CSATRVGQPQHF.

The chain combines TRBV11-2 with TRBJ1-1; TCRdb's D call of TRBD1 is untestable without DNA. The CDR3 runs 12 residues. Germline V gives CDR1 SGHAT, CDR2 FQNNGV. CDR3 loop: CVATGPTGEAFF.

J is TRBJ2-5 and V is TRBV4-2; TCRdb picks TRBD1, but there is no DNA to check that call. The CDR3 runs 17 residues. CDR1 and CDR2 (germline): LGHNA, YNFKEQ. The CDR3 loop reads CASSQDEWVGKEETQYF.

The rearrangement uses TRBV4-3 and TRBJ2-7. CDR3 length: 11 amino acids. Germline V gene sequence: CDR1 LGHNA, CDR2 YSLEER. The CDR3 region is CASSQGSEQYF.

The V and J genes are TRBV5-1 and TRBJ2-6. CDR3 length equals 15 residues. CDR1 is SGHRS and CDR2 is YFSETQ in the germline V gene. This chain's CDR3 is CASSFQGSGANVLTF.

This chain joins TRBV23-1 and TRBJ2-4; the D gene TCRdb calls, TRBD1, cannot be checked with no DNA. TRBV23-1 belongs to the ORF category, with a function that is uncertain. CDR3 length: 21 amino acids. The CDR3 sequence is CASSQTSGQEKQKLAKNIQYF.

The chain joins TRBV19 to TRBJ2-3; the D call from TCRdb, TRBD1, cannot be confirmed without DNA. Per the germline V gene, CDR1 is LNHDA and CDR2 is SQIVND (reference sequence). The CDR3 has 15 residues. The CDR3 spells CASSDRAYSTDTQYF.

V is TRBV7-9 and J is TRBJ1-4; TCRdb indicates TRBD1, and absent DNA this call remains unverified. This CDR3 spans 17 amino acids. Germline V gene data show CDR1 as SEHNR and CDR2 as FQNEAQ (reference sequence). CDR3 loop: CASSLRPGVATNEKLFF.